This section outlines one T cell receptor (beta chain) sequence together with its context. Patients having uncontrolled infection, another autoimmune disease, pregnancy or lactation were not included. These data are taken from a study of T cells in Graves' hyperthyroidism and ophthalmopathy. From RNA transcripts, TCR beta CDR3 regions were amplified. Carried out on the TCR CDR3, a first-round RT-PCR used the HTBI primer set. One entry per CDR3 protein results from TCRdb running MiXCR on the multiplex PCR reads. Here the sample spans about 840,000 distinct CDR3 sequences, 38% being singletons. Trimming removed 5 bases at V and 5 bases at J, with 9 bases between. From germline, CDR1 is DFQATT and CDR2 SNEGSKA (reference sequence). The CDR3 contains 12 residues.

The sequenced sample was blood. The sequence was obtained from a man aged 18 to 30 with Graves' hyperthyroidism. This chain uses TRBV20-1 with TRBJ1-4; D is unclear. This CDR3 reads CSAASRNEKLFF. CDR3 nucleotide sequence: TGCAGTGCTGCCAGCCGCAATGAAAAACTGTTTTTT.